The 30 T cell receptor beta chains presented below share a single source sample, sequenced in a study of blood T cell repertoires in COVID-19. Using immunoSEQ multiplex PCR, the repertoire was profiled, and TCRdb retains in-frame clones only, with some absent. The sample shows about 180,000 clones, approximately 90% of them seen only once. The source material was peripheral blood. Every receptor here comes from a woman aged 45-59 years with acute or convalescent COVID-19.

This rearrangement joins TRBV30 to TRBJ1-1, with no clear D. The CDR3 contains 12 residues. Germline lookup yields CDR1 GTSNPN and CDR2 SVGIG (reference sequence). V was clipped by 5 bases and J by 7 bases, with 14 bases between them. CDR3 region: CAWFGLDYEAFF. The CDR3 DNA reads as TGTGCCTGGTTCGGACTGGATTATGAAGCTTTCTTT.

The chain carries TRBV2 and TRBJ1-2; 10 bases line up with TRBD1. From germline, CDR1 is SNHLY and CDR2 FYNNEI. Trimming took 4 bases from V and 3 from J; bases not matched to a gene: 2. This CDR3 spans 14 amino acids. The CDR3 is CASSGTGGDYGYTF. The CDR3, as DNA: TGTGCCAGCAGTGGGACAGGGGGGGACTATGGCTACACCTTC. Full variable domain (missing parts from reference TRBV2 and TRBJ1-2): EPEVTQTPSHQVTQMGQEVILRCVPISNHLYFYWYRQILGQKVEFLVSFYNNEISEKSEIFDDQFSVERPDGSNFTLKIRSTKLEDSAMYFCASSGTGGDYGYTFGSGTRLTVV.

CDR3 sequence: CACGGIYEQYF. Here the CDR3 DNA reads TGTGCCTGCGGGGGTATCTACGAGCAGTACTTC. The chain has TRBV30 and TRBJ2-7; a weak D match, TRBD2 (6 bases). Trimming left V 6 bases short and J 3 bases short, with 9 bases between. CDR1 is GTSNPN and CDR2 is SVGIG in the germline V gene (reference sequence). The CDR3 totals 11 residues.

CDR3: CASSSFGAQETQYF. The CDR3 DNA sequence: TGTGCCAGCAGCTCTTTTGGGGCCCAAGAGACCCAGTACTTC. The chain is built from TRBV11-3 and TRBJ2-5, with D possibly matching TRBD1 (5 bases). The CDR3 totals 14 residues. From germline, CDR1 is SGHNT and CDR2 YENEEA. V lost 4 bases and J 1 base, leaving 10 bases between the germline ends.

The chain couples TRBV30 to TRBJ2-4; 9 bases are shared with TRBD1. The V and J ends lost 3 bases and 0 bases, in that order; junction bases with no gene match: 6. Per the germline V gene, CDR1 is GTSNPN and CDR2 is SVGIG (reference sequence). This CDR3 is 16 amino acids long. The DNA for the CDR3 is TGTGCCTGGAGCCCGGACAGGGGCCTAGCCAAAAACATTCAGTACTTC. It translates to CAWSPDRGLAKNIQYF.

This chain links TRBV7-2 with TRBJ1-6, with 8 bases aligning to TRBD1. Per the germline V gene, CDR1 is SGHTA and CDR2 is FQGNSA. The CDR3 is 16 amino acids. Trimming took 0 bases from V and 7 from J; bases not matched to a gene: 5. In DNA, the CDR3 is TGTGCCAGCAGCTTAGCGTGGACAGGGCAGAATTCACCCCTCCACTTT. Translation: CASSLAWTGQNSPLHF.

The count of this clone is one. The chain couples TRBV5-1 to TRBJ2-7; perhaps TRBD2 as D (5 bases). Germline V gene data show CDR1 as SGHRS and CDR2 as YFSETQ. The CDR3 has 13 amino acids. V lost 3 bases and J lost 5, with 12 bases in between. The CDR3 bases are TGCGCCAGCAGCTCAGGACTGGCGGACGAGCAGTACTTC. Protein product: CASSSGLADEQYF.

The chain employs TRBV29-1 and TRBJ2-5, with 14 nucleotides matching TRBD2. V shed 4 bases, J shed 2 bases, and the junction held 6 bases outside the gene matches. The germline CDR1 and CDR2 sequences are SQVTM and ANQGSEA. The CDR3 is made up of 16 amino acids. The CDR3 DNA follows: TGCAGCGTTGGGGGGACTAGCGGGAGACTTCAAGAGACCCAGTACTTC. Translating it yields CSVGGTSGRLQETQYF.

J is TRBJ1-6 and V is TRBV19; D is perhaps TRBD1 (5 bases). In germline, CDR1 is LNHDA, CDR2 SQIVND (reference sequence). This CDR3 comprises 15 residues. Trimming pared 1 base from V and 6 bases from J, leaving 10 bases between. This CDR3 is CASSIGQGSNSPLHF. As DNA, the CDR3 is TGTGCCAGTAGTATAGGGCAGGGAAGTAATTCACCCCTCCACTTT.

The chain employs TRBV30 and TRBJ2-2; D is uncertain. V was cut by 0 bases and J by 1 base, with 9 bases left in between. The CDR3 has 15 residues. The germline V gene has CDR1 GTSNPN and CDR2 SVGIG (reference sequence). The CDR3 here is CAWSVRPGNTGELFF. As DNA, the CDR3 is TGTGCCTGGAGTGTACGGCCGGGGAACACCGGGGAGCTGTTTTTT. Full variable domain (remainder filled in from reference TRBV30 and TRBJ2-2): SQTIHQWPATLVQPVGSPLSLECTVEGTSNPNLYWYRQAAGRGLQLLFYSVGIGQISSEVPQNLSASRPQDRQFILSSKKLLLSDSGFYLCAWSVRPGNTGELFFGEGSRLTVL.

This clone was counted at least ten times. The V call is TRBV7-9, the J call TRBJ2-1; D may be TRBD2 (5 bases). Germline V gene sequence: CDR1 SEHNR, CDR2 FQNEAQ (reference sequence). Trimming stripped 5 bases from V and 7 bases from J, with 15 bases between. The CDR3 has 14 residues. The CDR3 sequence is CASSHGLRGNEQFF. The DNA of the CDR3 is TGTGCCAGCAGCCACGGACTCCGAGGGAATGAGCAGTTCTTC.

V gene TRBV6-2 or TRBV6-3 combines with J gene TRBJ2-3, with TRBD2 identical over 10 bases. There are 16 residues in the CDR3. The V gene's germline CDR1 is MNHEY and CDR2 SVGEGT. The V segment lost 2 bases and the J segment 6 bases; nucleotides outside the gene matches: 8. The CDR3 reads CASSYLPSGGMDTQYF. Here the CDR3 DNA reads TGTGCCAGCAGTTACCTCCCTAGCGGGGGCATGGATACGCAGTATTTT.

CDR3 sequence reads: CSVALGQETQYF. As DNA, the CDR3 is TGCAGCGTTGCACTTGGCCAAGAGACCCAGTACTTC. The chain joins TRBV29-1 to TRBJ2-5; D gene uncertain. The CDR3 has 12 amino acids. Germline V gives CDR1 SQVTM, CDR2 ANQGSEA. The ends were cut back, 4 bases at V and 1 base at J, with 7 bases in the middle.

The CDR3 loop reads CASSIGQGAWGTEAFF. CDR3 bases: TGTGCCAGTAGTATAGGACAGGGGGCTTGGGGCACTGAAGCTTTCTTT. The genes are TRBV19 and TRBJ1-1; 10 bases are shared with TRBD1. The CDR3 is 16 amino acids. V dropped 1 base and J dropped 4; count of bases not matched to a gene: 6. Germline CDR1 LNHDA, CDR2 SQIVND (reference sequence).

The chain uses TRBV27 and TRBJ1-4, with TRBD1 matching 8 bases. Looked up from germline, CDR1 is MNHEY and CDR2 is SMNVEV (reference sequence). CDR3 length: 15 amino acids. With 2 bases clipped from V and 8 bases from J, the junction kept 7 bases outside the gene matches. CDR3 protein: CASSLVQGAREKLFF. For the CDR3, the DNA is TGTGCCAGCAGTTTAGTCCAGGGGGCGCGCGAAAAACTGTTTTTT.

The chain combines TRBV10-3 with TRBJ2-3; TRBD2 aligns across 11 bases. Germline CDR1 ENHRY, CDR2 SYGVKD. V gave up 6 bases and J gave up 0 bases; unmatched junction bases: 8. There are 17 residues in the CDR3. DNA for the CDR3: TGTGCCATCAGAATATACGGGACTAGCGGTAGCACAGATACGCAGTATTTT. Protein: CAIRIYGTSGSTDTQYF.

Details on this clone: This specimen includes other DNA sequences encoding the same CDR3. The chain joins TRBV6-5 to TRBJ1-1; the D gene is possibly TRBD1 (5 bases). The length of the CDR3 is 13 residues. Germline V gives CDR1 MNHEY, CDR2 SVGAGI. Trimming removed 7 bases at V and 1 base at J, with 10 bases between. CDR3 amino acids: CASKGSGNTEAFF. CDR3 DNA: TGTGCCAGCAAGGGGTCCGGGAACACTGAAGCTTTCTTT.

This clone has only one observation. The V call is TRBV14, the J call TRBJ2-7; D unresolved. Deletions cut 2 bases from V and 3 bases from J, with 2 bases between. Germline values: CDR1 SGHDN, CDR2 FVKESK. The CDR3 loop spans 11 amino acids. CDR3 sequence: CASSQHYEQYF. CDR3 coding DNA: TGTGCCAGCAGCCAACACTACGAGCAGTACTTC.

The chain links TRBV6-5 to TRBJ1-6; D ambiguous. The germline V and J ends were trimmed by 11 bases and 7 bases, with 15 bases remaining between them. The CDR3 covers 13 residues. CDR1 is MNHEY and CDR2 is SVGAGI in the germline V gene. CDR3 sequence: CASRTEPNSPLHF. The DNA for the CDR3 is TGTGCCTCGCGTACTGAGCCAAATTCACCCCTCCACTTT.

The chain uses TRBV5-4 and TRBJ2-2; 7 bases fit TRBD1. Germline V gene sequence: CDR1 SGHNT, CDR2 YYREEE (reference sequence). V lost 2 bases, J lost 1 base, and 5 bases stayed unmatched. The CDR3 spans 16 residues. CDR3 bases: TGTGCCAGCAGCTTTGGAAGACAGGGGAACACCGGGGAGCTGTTTTTT. Its protein product is CASSFGRQGNTGELFF.

CDR3 protein: CASSPARRAGKRYGYTF. The CDR3, as DNA: TGCGCCAGCTCCCCTGCCCGGAGGGCAGGGAAAAGATATGGCTACACCTTC. The chain carries TRBV23-1 and TRBJ1-2, with a weak D call TRBD1 (5 bases). TRBV23-1 falls under the ORF class, with uncertain function. The CDR3 has 17 residues. V was cut by 8 bases and J by 5 bases, with 27 bases left in between.

This clone was seen more than once but under ten times. This chain joins TRBV6-2 or TRBV6-3 and TRBJ2-7, with a tentative D call TRBD1 (6 bases). The V end lost 5 bases, the J end lost 5 bases, and 13 bases lay between the germline ends. The CDR3 loop spans 13 amino acids. CDR1 is MNHEY and CDR2 is SVGEGT in the germline V gene. The CDR3 sequence is CASSTWGRDEQYF. CDR3 coding DNA: TGTGCCAGCAGTACCTGGGGGCGAGACGAGCAGTACTTC.

The rearrangement joins TRBV7-9 to TRBJ1-1; D remains ambiguous. The length of the CDR3 is 16 residues. The V and J ends lost 2 bases and 4 bases respectively, with 17 bases between them. Germline assignment: CDR1 SEHNR and CDR2 FQNEAQ (reference sequence). Here the CDR3 DNA reads TGTGCCAGCAGCTTATTCAAGGGAGTCTCGGGCACTGAAGCTTTCTTT. As protein: CASSLFKGVSGTEAFF.

The chain couples TRBV25-1 to TRBJ1-6; no firm D call. The CDR3 runs 13 residues. The germline V gene encodes CDR1 MGHDK and CDR2 SYGVNS. V was trimmed by 7 bases and J by 6 bases, leaving 10 bases between them. The CDR3 sequence: CASNGIFNSPLHF. The DNA for the CDR3 is TGTGCCAGCAACGGGATATTTAATTCACCCCTCCACTTT.

The CDR3 DNA follows: TGTGCCAGCAGTCGTACTAGCGGGGGGTCCTACGAGCAGTACTTC. This encodes CASSRTSGGSYEQYF. The chain carries TRBV27 and TRBJ2-7, with 12 bases aligning to TRBD2. Germline V gene lookup returns CDR1 MNHEY and CDR2 SMNVEV (reference sequence). The CDR3 runs to 15 residues. The ends lost 5 bases at V and 1 base at J; junction bases unmatched: 3.

This clone appeared a single time. The genes are TRBV5-4 and TRBJ1-4; D call uncertain. Germline lookup yields CDR1 SGHNT and CDR2 YYREEE (reference sequence). The CDR3 contains 13 residues. V dropped 4 bases and J dropped 0 bases, with 4 bases sitting between them. The DNA for the CDR3 is TGTGCCAGCAGCACAACAACTAATGAAAAACTGTTTTTT. It is translated as CASSTTTNEKLFF.

The chain couples TRBV12-5 to TRBJ2-5; D not resolved. Trimming removed 0 bases from V and 5 bases from J, with 7 bases in between. Germline values: CDR1 LGHNT, CDR2 FRNRAP. The CDR3 has 13 residues. Here the CDR3 DNA reads TGTGCTAGTGGTTTGGTAATGGAGGAGACCCAGTACTTC. It translates to CASGLVMEETQYF.

The J gene is TRBJ1-1, the V gene TRBV13; 7 bases map to TRBD1. Germline CDR1 and CDR2: PRHDT and FYEKMQ (reference sequence). After removal of 3 bases from V and 1 base from J, the junction contained 14 bases not matched to a gene. This CDR3 is 18 amino acids long. The CDR3 sequence is CASSLRRGPPVTNTEAFF. DNA for the CDR3: TGTGCCAGCAGCTTGAGAAGGGGGCCGCCGGTGACGAACACTGAAGCTTTCTTT.

Only a few counts were recorded for this clone. The chain combines TRBV12-3 or TRBV12-4 with TRBJ2-5; TRBD1 matches 7 bases. V dropped 5 bases and J dropped 3; count of bases not matched to a gene: 0. This CDR3 has 12 amino acids. The CDR3 bases are TGTGCCAGCAGTGGGACAGAAGAGACCCAGTACTTC. Its translation: CASSGTEETQYF.

The chain employs TRBV2 and TRBJ1-1; D gene unclear. Germline V gives CDR1 SNHLY, CDR2 FYNNEI. This CDR3 comprises 12 residues. Trimming took off 7 bases at V and 1 base at J, with 7 bases between the two ends. The DNA for the CDR3 is TGTGCCAGCACTTGGGCGAACACTGAAGCTTTCTTT. This encodes CASTWANTEAFF.